These 7 T cell receptor beta chains share one sample of origin, sequenced in a study of T cell responses to AZD1222 COVID-19 vaccine. Some clones are missing from TCRdb's copy, which holds only in-frame ones; the method was immunoSEQ multiplex PCR. The sample has 20,000 or so clones, more than 80% seen once. The starting material was peripheral blood, obtained 28 days after the second AZD1222 dose. Receptors were obtained from an adult who received the AZD1222 COVID-19 vaccine.

The CDR3 region has the DNA TGTGCCAGCAGTGCAGGGACAGGGTTTCTGTCTCCTTACAATCAGCCCCAGCATTTT. This encodes CASSAGTGFLSPYNQPQHF. The chain employs TRBV6-1 and TRBJ1-5, with 9 positions matching TRBD1. There are 19 residues in the CDR3. Germline V gene sequence: CDR1 MNHNS, CDR2 SASEGT. Trimming cost V 4 bases and J 3 bases; bases outside gene matches: 16.

The V and J genes are TRBV7-2 and TRBJ1-3; D is possibly TRBD1 (6 bases). Germline CDR1 and CDR2: SGHTA and FQGNSA. The V end was cut by 1 base, the J end by 2 bases, with 9 bases between. The CDR3 consists of 15 residues. CDR3: CASSLDRVPGNTIYF. The CDR3 bases are TGTGCCAGCAGCTTAGACAGGGTTCCTGGAAACACCATATATTTT.

In its sample, this clone is medium-sized. Other DNA sequences from this sample encode an identical CDR3 as well. V is TRBV2 and J is TRBJ1-1, with D possibly TRBD1 on 6 matching bases. In germline, CDR1 is SNHLY, CDR2 FYNNEI. CDR3 size: 13 residues. The germline V and J ends were trimmed by 9 bases and 0 bases, with 11 bases remaining between them. CDR3 DNA sequence: TGTGCCAGTAAGGGACAAATGAACACTGAAGCTTTCTTT. Translated: CASKGQMNTEAFF.

The chain links TRBV9 to TRBJ1-3, with D possibly matching TRBD1 (5 bases). The length of the CDR3 is 15 residues. V was trimmed by 5 bases and J by 3 bases, leaving 15 bases between them. Germline values: CDR1 SGDLS, CDR2 YYNGEE. The CDR3 nucleotides are TGTGCCAGCAGAGAAGGGATTACAGGTGGAAACACCATATATTTT. It specifies CASREGITGGNTIYF.

A single count supports this clone. The chain uses TRBV7-2 and TRBJ1-2; D remains ambiguous. CDR3 length: 15 amino acids. Germline-derived CDR1 and CDR2 are SGHTA and FQGNSA. V shed 2 bases and J shed 4 bases, with 14 bases lying between them. CDR3 in DNA: TGTGCCAGCAGCTTACAAGCTTCTCCGAGCTATGGCTACACCTTC. Its protein product is CASSLQASPSYGYTF.

This chain links TRBV7-6 with TRBJ1-1; a possible D gene is TRBD1 (6 bases). The CDR3 is 17 amino acids. The germline gives CDR1 SGHVS, CDR2 FNYEAQ. The V end lost 2 bases, the J end lost 1 base, and 17 bases lay between the germline ends. The CDR3 nucleotides are TGTGCCAGCAGCTTAAGGCCAGGGGTCCAGGCGAACACTGAAGCTTTCTTT. Protein: CASSLRPGVQANTEAFF.

This chain joins TRBV30 and TRBJ1-5, with TRBD1 matching over 9 bases. V lost 0 bases and J lost 0; bases outside the gene matches: 6. The length of the CDR3 is 17 residues. Germline CDR1 GTSNPN, CDR2 SVGIG (reference sequence). The CDR3 nucleotides read TGTGCCTGGAGTGTACCCCGGACAGGGGTTAGCAATCAGCCCCAGCATTTT. It is translated as CAWSVPRTGVSNQPQHF.